Listed below are T cell receptor beta chains from one sample, sequenced in a study of regulatory T cells in long-lasting Graves disease. Each CDR3 protein gets one entry after TCRdb re-called the multiplex PCR reads with MiXCR. This sample has approximately 270,000 distinct CDR3 sequences, with 15% to 20% found just once. These same data were also listed under a study on T cells in Graves' hyperthyroidism and ophthalmopathy.

Specimen: peripheral blood mononuclear cells (PBMCs), collected at new diagnosis, from a patient treated with antithyroid drugs. Receptor source: a woman under 40 with Graves disease. CDR3s include the opening cysteine and the closing phenylalanine or tryptophan. Fields, in order: CDR3 protein, CDR3 DNA, clone size, V gene, D gene, J gene. A D gene is named only where the DNA matches it firmly. Rows give clone size only sometimes, using once, few, many, or a class for an expanded clone.

CASSFFDRGQYEQYF TGTGCCAGCAGCTTCTTCGACAGGGGGCAATACGAGCAGTACTTC - TRBV7-2 TRBD1 TRBJ2-7
CASSLISGNRQETQYF TGTGCCAGCAGCTTAATTTCAGGGAATCGACAAGAGACCCAGTACTTC many TRBV7-9 - TRBJ2-5
CSARVTELNTGELFF TGCAGTGCTAGAGTAACAGAACTCAACACCGGGGAGCTGTTTTTT - TRBV20-1 - TRBJ2-2
CASSFRGQGKRTNTEAFF TGTGCCAGCAGCTTTAGGGGACAGGGGAAAAGGACGAACACTGAAGCTTTCTTT many TRBV5-4 TRBD1 TRBJ1-1
CASSLRMGRLNEKLFF TGTGCCAGCAGCTTAAGGATGGGCCGCCTAAATGAAAAACTGTTTTTT few TRBV7-6 - TRBJ1-4
CASSLDSGGNYGYTF TGCGCCAGCAGCTTGGATTCGGGAGGTAACTATGGCTACACCTTC many TRBV5-1 - TRBJ1-2
CASSADDAYGYTF TGCGCCAGCAGCGCGGACGACGCCTATGGCTACACCTTC many TRBV5-1 - TRBJ1-2
CASSPGGGGSERELFF TGTGCCAGCAGCCCCGGGGGGGGCGGATCAGAACGAGAGCTGTTTTTT few TRBV7-2 TRBD2 TRBJ2-2
CASSPGTITDTQYF TGTGCCAGCAGCCCCGGGACAATCACAGATACGCAGTATTTT many TRBV7-2 - TRBJ2-3
CASSARRADTQYF TGTGCCAGCAGCGCCAGACGCGCAGATACGCAGTATTTT - TRBV7-2 - TRBJ2-3
CASSLAFVANYGYTF TGTGCCAGCAGCTTAGCTTTCGTAGCTAACTATGGCTACACCTTC many TRBV7-2 - TRBJ1-2
CASSLRGAETQYF TGTGCCAGCAGCTTAAGAGGGGCAGAGACCCAGTACTTC many TRBV7-2 - TRBJ2-5
CATTPSGQGEKLFF TGTGCCACCACACCCTCGGGACAGGGTGAAAAACTGTTTTTT many TRBV6-1 TRBD1 TRBJ1-4
CASSFFPLTGGAGNTIYF TGTGCCAGCAGCTTCTTCCCCCTGACAGGGGGAGCAGGAAACACCATATATTTT many TRBV7-2 TRBD1 TRBJ1-3
CASSEGDQAFF TGCGCCAGCAGTGAGGGAGATCAAGCTTTCTTT many TRBV10-1 - TRBJ1-1
CASRRTRGGTDTQYF TGTGCCAGCAGGAGGACCCGTGGTGGCACAGATACGCAGTATTTT many TRBV12-3/TRBV12-4 - TRBJ2-3
CASRTGGVHEQYF TGTGCCAGCAGAACGGGGGGGGTCCACGAGCAGTACTTC - TRBV11-2 TRBD2 TRBJ2-7
CASSRRGLDEQYF TGTGCCAGCTCAAGGCGGGGATTGGACGAGCAGTACTTC many TRBV18 - TRBJ2-7
CASSQVGSKAFF TGTGCCAGCAGCCAAGTCGGCAGTAAAGCTTTCTTT many TRBV3-1 - TRBJ1-1
CASSSSDFYEQYF TGTGCCAGCAGCTCTTCTGACTTCTACGAGCAGTACTTC many TRBV5-8 - TRBJ2-7
CASRETGVSTEAFF TGTGCCAGCAGAGAAACGGGGGTTAGCACTGAAGCTTTCTTT many TRBV25-1 - TRBJ1-1
CSARAGTSVQPQHF TGCAGTGCTAGAGCAGGGACCTCGGTTCAGCCCCAGCATTTT few TRBV20-1 - TRBJ1-5
CASSHSRDRGTGANVLTF TGTGCCAGCAGTCACAGCCGGGACAGGGGGACTGGGGCCAACGTCCTGACTTTC - TRBV6-2/TRBV6-3 TRBD1 TRBJ2-6
CASSPGRLTNQPQHF TGTGCCAGCAGCCCAGGGAGACTGACTAATCAGCCCCAGCATTTT - TRBV3-1 - TRBJ1-5
CASSPPQRGGQDTQYF TGTGCCAGCTCACCACCACAGCGGGGGGGCCAGGATACGCAGTATTTT many TRBV18 TRBD2 TRBJ2-3
CASSSAGTRGINEQFF TGTGCCAGCAGCTCCGCCGGGACTAGGGGTATCAATGAGCAGTTCTTC - TRBV9 TRBD2 TRBJ2-1
CASSQGQNSYNEQFF TGTGCCAGCAGCCAGGGACAGAACTCCTACAATGAGCAGTTCTTC few TRBV5-4 TRBD1 TRBJ2-1
CSATPEFREGWETQYF TGCAGTGCAACCCCCGAGTTCAGGGAGGGTTGGGAGACCCAGTACTTC many TRBV20-1 TRBD2 TRBJ2-5
CAISGGTSGGAPIRHEQFF TGTGCCATCAGTGGAGGGACTAGCGGGGGGGCCCCGATTCGACATGAGCAGTTCTTC many TRBV10-3 TRBD2 TRBJ2-1
CASSYGGGTYEQYF TGTGCCAGCAGCTATGGGGGGGGAACATACGAGCAGTACTTC many TRBV11-2 TRBD2 TRBJ2-7
CASSQDSGPAPLHF TGCGCCAGCAGCCAAGATTCGGGGCCCGCACCCCTCCACTTT many TRBV4-1 - TRBJ1-6
CASNVRDDTEAFF TGTGCCAGTAATGTTAGGGATGACACTGAAGCTTTCTTT many TRBV19 - TRBJ1-1
CASRRTSGGAYNEQFF TGTGCCAGCAGACGAACTAGCGGGGGGGCTTACAATGAGCAGTTCTTC many TRBV7-2 TRBD2 TRBJ2-1
CASTPRGLRYIMTGYTF TGTGCCAGTACCCCAAGGGGGCTGAGATACATTATGACGGGCTACACCTTC many TRBV19 TRBD1 TRBJ1-2
CSGGGGRYEQYF TGCAGTGGGGGTGGGGGGAGGTACGAGCAGTACTTC many TRBV20-1 - TRBJ2-7
CASSEVTASYNEQFF TGTGCCAGCAGTGAAGTCACGGCTTCCTACAATGAGCAGTTCTTC many TRBV6-2/TRBV6-3 - TRBJ2-1
CASGKEYEQYF TGTGCCAGCGGGAAGGAGTACGAGCAGTACTTC few TRBV2 - TRBJ2-7
CSARSRPLPMNTEAFF TGCAGTGCTAGATCCAGACCGCTTCCCATGAACACTGAAGCTTTCTTT many TRBV20-1 - TRBJ1-1
CAISESREAFF TGTGCCATCAGTGAGAGCCGTGAAGCTTTCTTT many TRBV10-3 - TRBJ1-1
CAISAEVPNYGYTF TGTGCCATCAGTGCTGAGGTCCCCAACTATGGCTACACCTTC many TRBV10-3 - TRBJ1-2
CASSTAGQNGYTF TGTGCCAGTAGTACCGCGGGGCAGAATGGCTACACCTTC many TRBV19 - TRBJ1-2